What follows are 30 T cell receptor beta chains derived from one specimen sequenced in a study of CD4 T cells in relation to SARS-CoV-2 and coronaviruses. Their antigens are not known. CD4+ T cells from unexposed donors were obtained before the COVID-19 pandemic (2011-2018). After about 11 days of culture, CD4+ T cells were isolated. Only in-frame clones appear in the TCRdb table, and some are missing; sequencing was by immunoSEQ multiplex PCR. The table includes 20,000 to 25,000 clones, more than 75% detected once. Material for sequencing was CD4+ T cells from PBMCs, cultured in vitro. These receptors were collected from a human donor in good health.

J is TRBJ2-1 and V is TRBV9, with D hard to call. The CDR3 consists of 16 residues. V lost 0 bases and J 0 bases, leaving 10 bases between the germline ends. Germline CDR1 is SGDLS and CDR2 is YYNGEE. The CDR3 protein is CASSVAGSSSYNEQFF. The CDR3, as DNA: TGTGCCAGCAGCGTAGCAGGCTCTAGCTCCTACAATGAGCAGTTCTTC.

CDR3 region: CASSQATLDGRAYSNQPQHF. The CDR3, as DNA: TGTGCCAGCAGCCAGGCGACCTTGGACGGCCGGGCATATAGCAATCAGCCCCAGCATTTT. V is TRBV14 and J is TRBJ1-5; D not resolved. The V and J ends lost 3 bases and 0 bases respectively, with 24 bases between them. The CDR3 consists of 20 residues. Germline V gives CDR1 SGHDN, CDR2 FVKESK.

This chain uses TRBV5-4 with TRBJ2-3; the match to TRBD2 covers 7 bases. Trimming at V came to 0 bases and at J to 4 bases, leaving 2 bases not matched to a gene. The CDR3 runs 14 residues. CDR1 SGHNT and CDR2 YYREEE come from the germline V gene (reference sequence). The CDR3, as DNA: TGTGCCAGCAGCTTGGAGGGAGGGGCAGATACGCAGTATTTT. It specifies CASSLEGGADTQYF.

This chain links TRBV5-8 with TRBJ1-6; 8 positions agree with TRBD1. The CDR3 totals 15 residues. The junction had 6 bases not matched to a gene; V was cut back by 4 bases and J by 6 bases. Germline CDR1 is SGHTS and CDR2 is YDEGEE. For the CDR3, the DNA is TGTGCCAGCAGCCCAAGGACAGGGTTTAATTCACCCCTCCACTTT. Translating gives CASSPRTGFNSPLHF.

This clone was seen a few times. The chain joins TRBV15 to TRBJ1-4, with a tentative D call TRBD1 (5 bases). The V and J ends lost 4 bases and 6 bases respectively, with 15 bases between them. CDR3 size: 15 residues. CDR1 and CDR2 (germline): LNHNV, YYDKDF (reference sequence). This CDR3 is CATSTRGGRYEKLFF. CDR3 DNA: TGTGCCACCAGCACAAGGGGCGGGCGTTATGAAAAACTGTTTTTT.

The chain employs TRBV5-1 and TRBJ1-4; D is possibly TRBD1 (5 bases). Germline CDR1 and CDR2: SGHRS and YFSETQ. V gave up 0 bases and J gave up 4 bases, with 16 bases separating them. This CDR3 region has 17 residues. The CDR3 nucleotides read TGCGCCAGCAGCTTGGGCCGATCGGGGGGAGTTAATGAAAAACTGTTTTTT. Its protein product is CASSLGRSGGVNEKLFF.

On this clone: One end of the junction fails to match germline, which may point to a read error. The rearrangement uses TRBV15 and TRBJ2-7, with 7 positions matching TRBD1. Germline V lookup: CDR1 LNHNV, CDR2 YYDKDF (reference sequence). The CDR3 runs 11 residues. CDR3 in amino acids: CATSSPGQTLF. The CDR3 DNA sequence: TGTGCCACCAGCAGCCCGGGACAGACCCTCTTC.

The chain has TRBV6-5 and TRBJ2-7; a weak D match, TRBD1 (5 bases). V was pared by 2 bases and J by 2 bases, with 16 bases between. The length of the CDR3 is 16 residues. Germline-derived CDR1 and CDR2 are MNHEY and SVGAGI. This CDR3 is CASSYQEATATYEQYF. The CDR3 region has the DNA TGTGCCAGCAGTTACCAAGAGGCGACAGCTACCTACGAGCAGTACTTC.

This clone occurred a few times. This chain connects TRBV10-2 to TRBJ1-1, with D perhaps TRBD1 (6 bases). The germline CDR1 and CDR2 sequences are WSHSY and SAAADI. This CDR3 region has 14 residues. The ends were cut back, 6 bases at V and 2 bases at J, with 13 bases in the middle. The CDR3 reads CASRITGLNTEAFF. The DNA for the CDR3 is TGCGCCAGCAGGATAACAGGGCTTAACACTGAAGCTTTCTTT.

This rearrangement joins TRBV11-2 to TRBJ2-3; no definite D call. CDR3 length: 14 residues. Trimming stripped 0 bases from V and 6 bases from J, with 10 bases between. Germline V gives CDR1 SGHAT, CDR2 FQNNGV. The CDR3 region has the DNA TGTGCCAGCAGCTTAGATATGCCTAGTGATACGCAGTATTTT. Encoded protein: CASSLDMPSDTQYF.

The chain carries TRBV7-9 and TRBJ2-7, with TRBD1 matching over 7 bases. CDR1 is SEHNR and CDR2 is FQNEAQ in the germline V gene (reference sequence). This CDR3 is built from 15 residues. V shed 0 bases and J 3 bases; nucleotides not matched to a gene: 5. The CDR3 nucleotides are TGTGCCAGCAGCTTAGCCCGGGACAGATTCTACGAGCAGTACTTC. Translation: CASSLARDRFYEQYF.

The V gene is TRBV10-3, the J gene TRBJ2-1; the D gene is possibly TRBD2 (6 bases). The V end lost 3 bases, the J end lost 8 bases, and 14 bases lay between the germline ends. Germline V gene data show CDR1 as ENHRY and CDR2 as SYGVKD. The CDR3 spans 14 residues. This chain's CDR3 is CAISERTSGYEQFF. The CDR3 nucleotides are TGTGCCATCAGTGAAAGGACAAGCGGGTATGAGCAGTTCTTC.

The gene calls are TRBV18 and TRBJ2-7, with D unresolved. CDR1 and CDR2 (germline): KGHSH, LQKENI. V was shortened by 6 bases and J by 3 bases, with 21 bases between the two germline ends. This CDR3 comprises 16 residues. CDR3 region: CASSRSPSGPGYEQYF. The CDR3 bases are TGTGCCAGCTCGCGTTCCCCCTCCGGGCCCGGCTACGAGCAGTACTTC.

This chain connects TRBV5-1 to TRBJ1-1; D is unclear. This CDR3 contains 13 residues. Germline V gene sequence: CDR1 SGHRS, CDR2 YFSETQ. V lost 0 bases, J lost 4 bases, and 7 bases lay in between. The CDR3 region is CASSLAGVTEAFF. In DNA, the CDR3 is TGCGCCAGCAGCTTGGCCGGGGTCACTGAAGCTTTCTTT.

This clone was detected a few times. The rearrangement links TRBV7-8 to TRBJ2-1, with 9 bases that match TRBD2. Germline lookup yields CDR1 SGHVS and CDR2 FQNEAQ. With 0 bases clipped from V and 6 bases from J, the junction kept 9 bases outside the gene matches. The CDR3 totals 17 residues. CDR3 amino acids: CASSLALLAGLGNEQFF. The CDR3 DNA reads TGTGCCAGCAGCTTAGCGCTCCTAGCGGGATTGGGCAATGAGCAGTTCTTC.

The chain links TRBV15 to TRBJ1-5; 7 bases map to TRBD1. Trimming cost V 4 bases and J 4 bases; bases outside gene matches: 7. Germline CDR1 reads LNHNV; CDR2 reads YYDKDF (reference sequence). The CDR3 has 15 residues. CDR3: CATSTSGQMNQPQHF. For the CDR3, the DNA is TGTGCCACCAGCACGTCGGGACAGATGAATCAGCCCCAGCATTTT.

This clone was detected a few times. The chain employs TRBV2 and TRBJ2-7, with 10 positions matching TRBD2. Germline V gene data show CDR1 as SNHLY and CDR2 as FYNNEI. This CDR3 is 15 amino acids long. V lost 3 bases, J lost 2 bases, and 4 bases stayed unmatched. The CDR3 DNA reads as TGTGCCAGCAGTGAGGCTAGCGGGAGCACCTACGAGCAGTACTTC. Its protein product is CASSEASGSTYEQYF.

This chain uses TRBV28 with TRBJ2-3; possibly TRBD2 for D (5 bases). The CDR3 runs 13 residues. The V gene lost 4 bases and the J gene lost 6 bases, with 11 bases spanning the gap. Germline V gives CDR1 MDHEN, CDR2 SYDVKM. The CDR3: CASSSEGRDTQYF. The CDR3 DNA is TGTGCCAGCAGTTCCGAGGGTAGGGATACGCAGTATTTT. Looking up the rest from reference TRBV28 and TRBJ2-3 gives the full variable domain: DVKVTQSSRYLVKRTGEKVFLECVQDMDHENMFWYRQDPGLGLRLIYFSYDVKMKEKGDIPEGYSVSREKKERFSLILESASTNQTSMYLCASSSEGRDTQYFGPGTRLTVL.

This chain uses TRBV3-1 (or the pseudogene TRBV3-2) with TRBJ2-1, with D unclear. V was trimmed by 2 bases and J by 8 bases, leaving 25 bases between them. Per germline, CDR1 LGHDT and CDR2 YNNKEL (reference sequence). The CDR3 has 18 residues. CDR3 sequence reads: CASSQRARGPGSRDEQFF. The CDR3 bases are TGTGCCAGCAGCCAAAGAGCGCGCGGCCCGGGTTCGCGCGATGAGCAGTTCTTC.

The chain joins TRBV2 to TRBJ2-2, with D perhaps matching TRBD1 (6 bases). The germline V and J ends were trimmed by 6 bases and 3 bases, with 14 bases remaining between them. CDR1 and CDR2 (germline): SNHLY, FYNNEI. This CDR3 has 15 amino acids. The CDR3 DNA is TGTGCCAGCAGAGACATTACAGGGCACACCGGGGAGCTGTTTTTT. It encodes CASRDITGHTGELFF.

The chain uses TRBV2 and TRBJ2-5; a possible D gene is TRBD1 (6 bases). The length of the CDR3 is 13 residues. Germline loops: CDR1 SNHLY, CDR2 FYNNEI. The germline V and J ends were trimmed by 7 bases and 2 bases, with 11 bases remaining between them. The CDR3 DNA sequence: TGTGCCAGCACCCAGACAGGTCAAGAGACCCAGTACTTC. It yields the protein CASTQTGQETQYF.

This rearrangement joins TRBV3-1 (or the pseudogene TRBV3-2) to TRBJ2-6; TRBD1 agrees at 10 bases. This CDR3 has 16 residues. CDR1 is LGHDT, CDR2 YNNKEL, per germline (reference sequence). The J segment lost 0 bases and the V segment lost 7 bases, leaving 3 bases of the junction unmatched. The CDR3 bases are TGTGCCAGCACCGGGACAGGGGTCTCTGGGGCCAACGTCCTGACTTTC. It encodes CASTGTGVSGANVLTF.

The chain combines TRBV2 with TRBJ1-4; D is unclear. Per germline, CDR1 SNHLY and CDR2 FYNNEI. V lost 3 bases to trimming and J lost 0 bases, with 5 bases between them. This CDR3 spans 14 amino acids. The CDR3 DNA sequence: TGTGCCAGCAGTGATTACGCAACTAATGAAAAACTGTTTTTT. This sequence encodes CASSDYATNEKLFF.

This clone was counted once. The gene calls are TRBV5-1 and TRBJ1-6, with D tentatively TRBD1 (5 bases). In germline, CDR1 is SGHRS, CDR2 YFSETQ. V gave up 7 bases and J gave up 9 bases, with 14 bases separating them. This CDR3 is built from 13 residues. CDR3 residues: CASRIRVASPLHF. Written as DNA, the CDR3 is TGCGCCAGCCGTATCAGGGTGGCTTCACCCCTCCACTTT.

This clone was detected once. J is TRBJ2-2 and V is TRBV5-6, with 10 nucleotides matching TRBD2. Germline-derived CDR1 and CDR2 are SGHDT and YYEEEE. This CDR3 contains 15 residues. J was trimmed by 8 bases and V by 0 bases; bases with no gene match: 4. As DNA, the CDR3 is TGTGCCAGCAGCTTGGCTAGCGGGAGCGTGGGGGAGCTGTTTTTT. Translating it yields CASSLASGSVGELFF.

This sequence joins TRBV28 and TRBJ2-3; D not resolved. Germline CDR1 and CDR2: MDHEN and SYDVKM. The CDR3 has 11 residues. Trimming left V 8 bases short and J 1 base short, with 4 bases between. CDR3: CASAGTDTQYF. CDR3 DNA: TGTGCCAGCGCGGGCACAGATACGCAGTATTTT.

V and J are TRBV11-3 and TRBJ2-3; 10 positions match TRBD1. Germline V lookup: CDR1 SGHNT, CDR2 YENEEA. J lost 6 bases, V lost 7 bases, and 13 bases had no gene match. The CDR3 runs to 16 residues. The CDR3 is CASTSDRGLARDTQYF. CDR3 nucleotide sequence: TGTGCCAGCACGTCTGACAGGGGGCTCGCAAGGGATACGCAGTATTTT.

The gene calls are TRBV4-2 and TRBJ2-1; D call uncertain. Per germline, CDR1 LGHNA and CDR2 YNFKEQ. The V end lost 0 bases, the J end lost 3 bases, and 12 bases lay between the germline ends. CDR3 length: 16 residues. The CDR3 nucleotides are TGTGCCAGCAGCCAAGATGTCGGGTTAGGCTACAATGAGCAGTTCTTC. Translating gives CASSQDVGLGYNEQFF.

This sequence joins TRBV18 and TRBJ2-3; D is unresolved. V lost 6 bases to trimming and J lost 2 bases, with 3 bases between them. The CDR3 runs 11 residues. The germline gives CDR1 KGHSH, CDR2 LQKENI. The CDR3 here is CASSITDTQYF. For the CDR3, the DNA is TGTGCCAGCTCCATCACAGATACGCAGTATTTT.

The rearrangement uses TRBV5-1 and TRBJ1-5; no clear D gene. The CDR3 is 15 amino acids. V lost 5 bases and J 0 bases, leaving 12 bases between the germline ends. From germline, CDR1 is SGHRS and CDR2 YFSETQ. CDR3 in amino acids: CASRLSVNSNQPQHF. The CDR3 bases are TGCGCCAGCAGGTTGTCTGTGAATAGCAATCAGCCCCAGCATTTT.